These T cell receptor beta chains were read from a single sample in a study of blood T cell repertoires in COVID-19. Assay: immunoSEQ multiplex PCR; the TCRdb copy retains only in-frame clones and omits some. The sample has around 200,000 clones, around 87% seen once. Sequences were obtained from peripheral blood. The receptors originated from a woman older than 75 in a cohort sampled during active or convalescent COVID-19. The CDR3 runs from the conserved cysteine through the conserved F or W. The order of the fields is D gene, J gene, clone size, V gene, CDR3 protein, CDR3 DNA. The D gene is left open where the match is weak. Expanded clones get a size class; other rows say once, few or many, or leave the size out.

d_call: -
j_call: TRBJ1-1
clone_size: -
v_call: TRBV7-4
cdr3_aa: CASSPQRPGHSMNTEAFF
cdr3_nt: TGTGCCAGCAGCCCACAAAGACCGGGACACTCCATGAACACTGAAGCTTTCTTT

d_call: -
j_call: TRBJ2-3
clone_size: -
v_call: TRBV6-5
cdr3_aa: CASSYSDYTDTQYF
cdr3_nt: TGTGCCAGCAGTTACTCGGACTACACAGATACGCAGTATTTT

d_call: -
j_call: TRBJ1-1
clone_size: -
v_call: TRBV28
cdr3_aa: CASSYSFAEAFF
cdr3_nt: TGTGCCAGCAGTTATTCATTTGCTGAAGCTTTCTTT

d_call: -
j_call: TRBJ2-5
clone_size: -
v_call: TRBV6-5
cdr3_aa: CASSQDSETQYF
cdr3_nt: TGTGCCAGCAGCCAGGATTCCGAGACCCAGTACTTC

d_call: -
j_call: TRBJ1-6
clone_size: -
v_call: TRBV4-3
cdr3_aa: CASSQVWSFDSPLHF
cdr3_nt: TGCGCCAGCAGCCAAGTATGGAGTTTTGATTCACCCCTCCACTTT

d_call: TRBD2
j_call: TRBJ2-7
clone_size: -
v_call: TRBV4-2
cdr3_aa: CASSQAEAGGKYEQYF
cdr3_nt: TGTGCCAGCAGCCAAGCGGAAGCGGGGGGGAAGTACGAGCAGTACTTC

d_call: TRBD1
j_call: TRBJ1-6
clone_size: -
v_call: TRBV5-1
cdr3_aa: CASSPRQGQSPLHF
cdr3_nt: TGCGCCAGCAGCCCTAGACAGGGTCAATCACCCCTCCACTTT

d_call: TRBD1
j_call: TRBJ1-4
clone_size: -
v_call: TRBV4-1
cdr3_aa: CASSQDLPGGGNNEKLFF
cdr3_nt: TGCGCCAGCAGCCAAGATCTCCCAGGGGGCGGTAATAATGAAAAACTGTTTTTT

d_call: TRBD1
j_call: TRBJ1-1
clone_size: -
v_call: TRBV5-1
cdr3_aa: CASSLDRQGGSFF
cdr3_nt: TGCGCCAGCAGCTTGGACAGACAGGGTGGGTCTTTCTTT

d_call: TRBD1
j_call: TRBJ1-6
clone_size: -
v_call: TRBV19
cdr3_aa: CASSSLRDRGNSPLHF
cdr3_nt: TGTGCCAGTAGTTCACTCCGGGACAGGGGAAATTCACCCCTCCACTTT

d_call: -
j_call: TRBJ2-1
clone_size: -
v_call: TRBV28
cdr3_aa: CASRTSYNEQFF
cdr3_nt: TGTGCCAGCAGGACTTCCTACAATGAGCAGTTCTTC

d_call: -
j_call: TRBJ2-2
clone_size: few
v_call: TRBV5-1
cdr3_aa: CASSPGPTPNTGELFF
cdr3_nt: TGCGCCAGCAGCCCTGGGCCCACCCCAAACACCGGGGAGCTGTTTTTT

d_call: TRBD1
j_call: TRBJ2-3
clone_size: -
v_call: TRBV9
cdr3_aa: CASSVDDRAFTDTQYF
cdr3_nt: TGTGCCAGCAGCGTAGACGACAGGGCCTTCACAGATACGCAGTATTTT

d_call: -
j_call: TRBJ2-4
clone_size: once
v_call: TRBV7-2
cdr3_aa: CASSLESRVQNIQYF
cdr3_nt: TGTGCCAGCAGCTTAGAGTCCAGGGTCCAAAACATTCAGTACTTC

d_call: -
j_call: TRBJ1-2
clone_size: -
v_call: TRBV11-3
cdr3_aa: CASSSGSTNYGYTF
cdr3_nt: TGTGCCAGCAGCTCAGGGTCCACTAACTATGGCTACACCTTC

d_call: -
j_call: TRBJ1-6
clone_size: -
v_call: TRBV3-1/TRBV3-2
cdr3_aa: CASSQNPLVNSPLHF
cdr3_nt: TGTGCCAGCAGCCAAAACCCACTAGTTAATTCACCCCTCCACTTT

d_call: -
j_call: TRBJ1-6
clone_size: -
v_call: TRBV7-9
cdr3_aa: CASSSGFGNSPLHF
cdr3_nt: TGTGCCAGCAGCTCGGGTTTTGGTAATTCACCCCTCCACTTT

d_call: -
j_call: TRBJ2-3
clone_size: -
v_call: TRBV3-1/TRBV3-2
cdr3_aa: CASSHLLQPTSTDTQYF
cdr3_nt: TGTGCCAGCAGCCATCTATTACAGCCCACCAGCACAGATACGCAGTATTTT

d_call: TRBD1
j_call: TRBJ1-5
clone_size: -
v_call: TRBV7-9
cdr3_aa: CASSSMRDRGTISNQPQHF
cdr3_nt: TGTGCCAGCAGCTCGATGCGGGACAGGGGGACAATTAGCAATCAGCCCCAGCATTTT

d_call: -
j_call: TRBJ1-1
clone_size: -
v_call: TRBV27
cdr3_aa: CASSSSRAGRTEAFF
cdr3_nt: TGTGCCAGCAGTTCATCCAGGGCTGGACGCACTGAAGCTTTCTTT

d_call: TRBD1
j_call: TRBJ1-4
clone_size: -
v_call: TRBV5-6
cdr3_aa: CASSLKQGELFF
cdr3_nt: TGTGCCAGCAGCTTGAAGCAGGGGGAACTGTTTTTT

d_call: -
j_call: TRBJ2-7
clone_size: -
v_call: TRBV6-5
cdr3_aa: CASSLGRVAYEQYF
cdr3_nt: TGTGCCAGCAGTTTGGGCAGGGTAGCCTACGAGCAGTACTTC

d_call: -
j_call: TRBJ1-4
clone_size: -
v_call: TRBV7-8
cdr3_aa: CASSRRGRDEKLFF
cdr3_nt: TGTGCCAGCAGCCGCAGGGGTCGAGATGAAAAACTGTTTTTT

d_call: -
j_call: TRBJ1-1
clone_size: -
v_call: TRBV9
cdr3_aa: CASSVEAGVAEAFF
cdr3_nt: TGTGCCAGCAGCGTAGAGGCAGGGGTTGCTGAAGCTTTCTTT

d_call: TRBD2
j_call: TRBJ2-1
clone_size: -
v_call: TRBV9
cdr3_aa: CASSLGTSGDEQFF
cdr3_nt: TGTGCCAGCAGCCTCGGGACTAGCGGGGATGAGCAGTTCTTC

d_call: TRBD1
j_call: TRBJ1-6
clone_size: few
v_call: TRBV19
cdr3_aa: CASSMRTGFNYNSPLHF
cdr3_nt: TGTGCCAGTAGTATGAGGACAGGGTTTAACTATAATTCACCCCTCCACTTT

d_call: TRBD1
j_call: TRBJ1-2
clone_size: few
v_call: TRBV28
cdr3_aa: CASSLADRGPNYGYTF
cdr3_nt: TGTGCCAGCAGTTTAGCTGACAGGGGCCCTAACTATGGCTACACCTTC

d_call: -
j_call: TRBJ2-3
clone_size: -
v_call: TRBV28
cdr3_aa: CASSLGGAVFTDTQYF
cdr3_nt: TGTGCCAGCAGTCTAGGAGGGGCAGTCTTCACAGATACGCAGTATTTT

d_call: -
j_call: TRBJ1-1
clone_size: once
v_call: TRBV12-5
cdr3_aa: CASGLEGPNTEAFF
cdr3_nt: TGTGCTAGTGGTTTGGAGGGGCCGAACACTGAAGCTTTCTTT

d_call: -
j_call: TRBJ2-2
clone_size: -
v_call: TRBV28
cdr3_aa: CASNTAAGHNTGELFF
cdr3_nt: TGTGCCAGCAACACCGCGGCGGGGCATAACACCGGGGAGCTGTTTTTT

d_call: TRBD2
j_call: TRBJ2-6
clone_size: few
v_call: TRBV2
cdr3_aa: CAQAGGPSSGANVLTF
cdr3_nt: TGTGCCCAAGCGGGAGGGCCGAGTTCTGGGGCCAACGTCCTGACTTTC

d_call: -
j_call: TRBJ2-5
clone_size: -
v_call: TRBV6-5
cdr3_aa: CASSYSTGQQETQYF
cdr3_nt: TGTGCCAGCAGTTACTCGACCGGACAGCAAGAGACCCAGTACTTC

d_call: -
j_call: TRBJ2-1
clone_size: once
v_call: TRBV19
cdr3_aa: CATAHYTGNNEQFF
cdr3_nt: TGTGCCACCGCACATTATACAGGGAACAATGAGCAGTTCTTC

d_call: TRBD1
j_call: TRBJ1-1
clone_size: -
v_call: TRBV3-1/TRBV3-2
cdr3_aa: CASSLRQGSTEAFF
cdr3_nt: TGTGCCAGCAGCCTTCGACAGGGGAGCACTGAAGCTTTCTTT

d_call: TRBD1
j_call: TRBJ1-5
clone_size: -
v_call: TRBV28
cdr3_aa: CASSPRQGVGQPQHF
cdr3_nt: TGTGCCAGCAGTCCGAGACAGGGAGTGGGTCAGCCCCAGCATTTT

d_call: TRBD1
j_call: TRBJ2-1
clone_size: -
v_call: TRBV9
cdr3_aa: CASSVLGAGTASSNEQFF
cdr3_nt: TGTGCCAGCAGCGTATTAGGCGCCGGGACAGCTTCGTCGAATGAGCAGTTCTTC

d_call: -
j_call: TRBJ2-1
clone_size: once
v_call: TRBV6-5
cdr3_aa: CASRLIAQGEQFF
cdr3_nt: TGTGCCAGCCGGCTAATAGCCCAAGGTGAGCAGTTCTTC

d_call: -
j_call: TRBJ1-3
clone_size: -
v_call: TRBV29-1
cdr3_aa: CSGTGISGNTIYF
cdr3_nt: TGCAGCGGTACAGGGATCTCTGGAAACACCATATATTTT

d_call: TRBD1
j_call: TRBJ1-2
clone_size: -
v_call: TRBV11-2
cdr3_aa: CASSLTGGWGGYTF
cdr3_nt: TGTGCCAGCAGTCTGACAGGGGGCTGGGGTGGCTACACCTTC

d_call: TRBD2
j_call: TRBJ2-5
clone_size: -
v_call: TRBV11-3
cdr3_aa: CASSLRGTSGQETQYF
cdr3_nt: TGTGCCAGCAGCCTCCGCGGGACTAGCGGACAAGAGACCCAGTACTTC

d_call: TRBD2
j_call: TRBJ2-7
clone_size: -
v_call: TRBV5-4
cdr3_aa: CASSPSGGETNEQYF
cdr3_nt: TGTGCCAGCAGCCCTAGCGGGGGGGAAACTAACGAGCAGTACTTC

d_call: -
j_call: TRBJ1-1
clone_size: -
v_call: TRBV14
cdr3_aa: CASSYSTGVYTEAFF
cdr3_nt: TGTGCCAGCAGCTACTCGACAGGAGTTTACACTGAAGCTTTCTTT

d_call: -
j_call: TRBJ1-1
clone_size: -
v_call: TRBV12-1
cdr3_aa: CASSFELSRKTEAFF
cdr3_nt: TGTGCCAGCAGCTTTGAGCTCTCTAGGAAAACTGAAGCTTTCTTT

d_call: -
j_call: TRBJ1-2
clone_size: -
v_call: TRBV5-1
cdr3_aa: CASSPPGDSNYGYTF
cdr3_nt: TGCGCCAGCAGCCCACCGGGGGACTCTAACTATGGCTACACCTTC

d_call: -
j_call: TRBJ1-5
clone_size: -
v_call: TRBV6-5
cdr3_aa: CASRGPRGQPQHF
cdr3_nt: TGTGCCAGCAGGGGGCCTCGAGGTCAGCCCCAGCATTTT

d_call: -
j_call: TRBJ1-1
clone_size: -
v_call: TRBV7-6
cdr3_aa: CASSQGLGRRAFF
cdr3_nt: TGTGCCAGCAGCCAGGGACTGGGCCGGAGGGCTTTCTTT

d_call: -
j_call: TRBJ2-2
clone_size: -
v_call: TRBV11-2
cdr3_aa: CASSLGGNTGELFF
cdr3_nt: TGTGCCAGCAGCTTAGGCGGAAACACCGGGGAGCTGTTTTTT

d_call: -
j_call: TRBJ1-5
clone_size: -
v_call: TRBV30
cdr3_aa: CAWRATGRGNQPQHF
cdr3_nt: TGTGCCTGGAGAGCCACAGGGAGGGGCAATCAGCCCCAGCATTTT